One sample yielded the 17 T cell receptor beta chains listed below, sequenced in a study of OX40 agonist ivuxolimab in advanced cancers. Method: immunoSEQ multiplex PCR; TCRdb's copy keeps in-frame clones and lacks some. The sample has about 110,000 clones, roughly nine tenths seen once. The sample in question was CD4+ or CD8+ T cells sorted from blood, obtained in a trial of the OX40 agonist ivuxolimab. These receptors all come from an adult with an advanced solid tumor such as melanoma, head and neck, liver or kidney cancer.

CDR3 residues: CASSFSGASGNTIYF. The CDR3 region has the DNA TGTGCCAGCAGTTTTTCAGGGGCCTCTGGAAACACCATATATTTT. The V call is TRBV28, the J call TRBJ1-3, with D possibly being TRBD1 (6 bases). The CDR3 consists of 15 residues. CDR1 and CDR2 (germline): MDHEN, SYDVKM. V was cut by 3 bases and J by 0 bases, with 9 bases left in between. Combining the CDR3 with reference TRBV28 and TRBJ1-3 gives the whole variable domain DVKVTQSSRYLVKRTGEKVFLECVQDMDHENMFWYRQDPGLGLRLIYFSYDVKMKEKGDIPEGYSVSREKKERFSLILESASTNQTSMYLCASSFSGASGNTIYFGEGSWLTVV.

The chain has TRBV12-5 and TRBJ2-1, with D maybe TRBD1 (6 bases). Trimming pared 7 bases from V and 5 bases from J, leaving 12 bases between. CDR3 size: 13 residues. The germline CDR1 and CDR2 sequences are LGHNT and FRNRAP. The CDR3 here is CASAPGQNNEQFF. CDR3 sequence (DNA): TGTGCTAGTGCCCCTGGACAGAACAATGAGCAGTTCTTC.

The chain has TRBV7-9 and TRBJ2-7; 11 positions match TRBD1. CDR1 is SEHNR, CDR2 FQNEAQ, per germline (reference sequence). The CDR3 extends over 16 amino acids. Trimming at V came to 4 bases and at J to 3 bases, leaving 8 bases not matched to a gene. The CDR3 is CASSSTPGQGVYEQYF. The CDR3 DNA is TGTGCCAGCAGCTCCACACCGGGACAGGGGGTCTACGAGCAGTACTTC.

The rearrangement uses TRBV7-2 and TRBJ1-2; 9 nucleotides line up with TRBD1. Looked up from germline, CDR1 is SGHTA and CDR2 is FQGNSA. J was trimmed by 7 bases and V by 5 bases; bases with no gene match: 11. The CDR3 has 15 amino acids. CDR3 DNA sequence: TGTGCCAGCAGCGTCACCGGGACAGGGATTAGTGGCTACACCTTC. Protein product: CASSVTGTGISGYTF.

The chain uses TRBV29-1 and TRBJ1-2, with 9 bases fitting TRBD1. V gave up 7 bases and J gave up 0 bases; unmatched junction bases: 9. This CDR3 is built from 15 residues. The V gene's germline CDR1 is SQVTM and CDR2 ANQGSEA. This CDR3 is CSARDRDMTNYGYTF. CDR3 bases: TGCAGCGCCCGGGACAGGGATATGACTAACTATGGCTACACCTTC. The entire variable domain, with the rest obtained from reference TRBV29-1 and TRBJ1-2, is as follows: SAVISQKPSRDICQRGTSLTIQCQVDSQVTMMFWYRQQPGQSLTLIATANQGSEATYESGFVIDKFPISRPNLTFSTLTVSNMSPEDSSIYLCSARDRDMTNYGYTFGSGTRLTVV.

The chain links TRBV30 to TRBJ1-4; no firm D call. The ends were cut back, 2 bases at V and 8 bases at J, with 12 bases in the middle. CDR1 is GTSNPN and CDR2 is SVGIG in the germline V gene (reference sequence). The CDR3 length is 13 residues. CDR3 coding DNA: TGTGCCTGGAGTCCTCAGACGGTCGAAAAACTGTTTTTT. Translation gives CAWSPQTVEKLFF.

V gene TRBV4-3 combines with J gene TRBJ2-7, with TRBD1 matching over 7 bases. J lost 4 bases, V lost 2 bases, and 5 bases had no gene match. This CDR3 is built from 14 residues. Germline loops: CDR1 LGHNA, CDR2 YSLEER. This CDR3 reads CASSQLDRPYEQYF. The CDR3 DNA reads as TGCGCCAGCAGCCAATTGGACAGGCCATACGAGCAGTACTTC.

The chain carries TRBV18 and TRBJ2-7; 12 nucleotides align to TRBD1. The junction had 5 bases not matched to a gene; V was cut back by 1 base and J by 7 bases. The CDR3 runs to 15 residues. Per germline, CDR1 KGHSH and CDR2 LQKENI. CDR3 coding DNA: TGTGCCAGCTCACCACTGGGACAGGGGGCGGTTGAGCAGTACTTC. Translated, it gives CASSPLGQGAVEQYF.

The chain uses TRBV10-3 and TRBJ2-3, with D tentatively TRBD2 (6 bases). This CDR3 has 14 amino acids. The V gene's germline CDR1 is ENHRY and CDR2 SYGVKD. V was pared by 4 bases and J by 2 bases, with 10 bases between. The CDR3 loop reads CAISAAGNTDTQYF. CDR3 nucleotides: TGTGCCATCAGTGCGGCGGGGAACACAGATACGCAGTATTTT.

This clone appeared a single time. V usage is TRBV7-2 and J usage is TRBJ2-5; D may match TRBD1 or TRBD2 (5 bases each). Germline V CDR1 and CDR2: SGHTA, FQGNSA. The germline V and J ends were trimmed by 1 base and 9 bases, with 18 bases remaining between them. The CDR3 is 15 residues long. CDR3 residues: CASSLVKGLGRAQYF. The CDR3 nucleotides are TGTGCCAGCAGCTTAGTCAAGGGGCTGGGGCGGGCCCAGTACTTC.

This clone was counted a few times. V is TRBV7-8 and J is TRBJ1-3; TRBD1 might be the D (6 bases). The CDR3 length is 14 residues. V was cut by 5 bases and J by 0 bases, with 8 bases left in between. CDR1 is SGHVS and CDR2 is FQNEAQ in the germline V gene. The CDR3, as DNA: TGTGCCAGCAGCCCAGGGGACTCTGGAAACACCATATATTTT. The encoded protein is CASSPGDSGNTIYF.

This clone was seen only a few times. This chain joins TRBV7-2 and TRBJ1-5; 9 positions agree with TRBD1. The length of the CDR3 is 16 residues. From germline, CDR1 is SGHTA and CDR2 FQGNSA. The V segment lost 4 bases and the J segment 2 bases; nucleotides outside the gene matches: 6. CDR3 protein: CASSSLTGGGNQPQHF. The DNA for the CDR3 is TGTGCCAGCAGCTCGCTAACAGGGGGCGGCAATCAGCCCCAGCATTTT.

CDR3 sequence reads: CASSYSHEGGLHEQFF. The CDR3 DNA reads as TGTGCCAGCAGTTACTCGCACGAGGGGGGGTTGCATGAGCAGTTCTTC. The genes are TRBV6-5 and TRBJ2-1; a possible D gene is TRBD2 (7 bases). The germline V and J ends were trimmed by 0 bases and 8 bases, with 17 bases remaining between them. CDR3 length equals 16 residues. CDR1 is MNHEY, CDR2 SVGAGI, per germline.

The chain employs TRBV5-6 and TRBJ1-5, with TRBD1 matching over 10 bases. The junction had 7 bases not matched to a gene; V was cut back by 4 bases and J by 3 bases. Looked up from germline, CDR1 is SGHDT and CDR2 is YYEEEE. The CDR3 is 16 amino acids. CDR3 protein: CASSRRTGGLNQPQHF. For the CDR3, the DNA is TGTGCCAGCAGCCGGAGGACAGGGGGTCTCAATCAGCCCCAGCATTTT.

The V gene is TRBV9, the J gene TRBJ2-7; D is tentatively TRBD1 or TRBD2 (5 bases each). The V end was cut by 4 bases, the J end by 6 bases, with 23 bases between. Germline V gives CDR1 SGDLS, CDR2 YYNGEE. The CDR3 spans 16 residues. CDR3 sequence: CASSPRGGQTPLEQYF. The CDR3 DNA reads TGTGCCAGCAGCCCGAGGGGCGGCCAGACCCCTCTCGAGCAGTACTTC.

The chain uses TRBV7-9 and TRBJ1-5; 9 nucleotides match TRBD1. Per the germline V gene, CDR1 is SEHNR and CDR2 is FQNEAQ (reference sequence). V was pared by 4 bases and J by 6 bases, with 4 bases of the junction left unmatched. The CDR3 runs to 14 residues. This CDR3 reads CASSSQGAGQPQHF. DNA for the CDR3: TGTGCCAGCAGCTCACAGGGGGCAGGTCAGCCCCAGCATTTT.

On this clone: Other DNA sequences from this sample encode an identical CDR3 as well. The rearrangement uses TRBV11-2 and TRBJ1-1; D remains ambiguous. Trimming took off 8 bases at V and 2 bases at J, with 3 bases between the two ends. The CDR3 is made up of 10 amino acids. Germline V gene sequence: CDR1 SGHAT, CDR2 FQNNGV. The CDR3 region is CASRNTEAFF. The CDR3 DNA reads as TGTGCCAGCCGTAACACTGAAGCTTTCTTT. The full variable domain, with the rest looked up from reference TRBV11-2 and TRBJ1-1, is EAGVAQSPRYKIIEKRQSVAFWCNPISGHATLYWYQQILGQGPKLLIQFQNNGVVDDSQLPKDRFSAERLKGVDSTLKIQPAKLEDSAVYLCASRNTEAFFGQGTRLTVV.